This TCR beta chain was sequenced in a study of vaccination and CD4 T cells after COVID-19. About the research overall: Once diagnosed, patients had post-COVID samples drawn a median 101 days later (range 35 to 161). Overlapping spike pools from SARS-CoV-2 and HCoV-NL63, HCoV-OC43 and HCoV-229E served as culture stimuli. Study-level results: When vaccine-specific clones from convalescent patients were examined, 304 of 307 were spike mono-reactive.

Stated treatment: roughly nine-day PBMC culture with coronavirus spike peptide pools or control peptides (ViraFEST assay). Cultures used around 2 million PBMCs per well, approximately 9.2 IU/ml IL-2 and approximately 9.5 ug/ml peptides. This clonotype was detected only a few times. Antigen unknown. CDR1 and CDR2 (germline): MDHEN, SYDVKM. Trimming pared 7 bases from V and 3 bases from J, leaving 9 bases between. The CDR3 is made up of 12 amino acids. With the Oncomine TCR Beta short-read assay, DNA from cultured CD4+ T cells was sequenced. TCRdb re-called the PCR reads with MiXCR, one entry per CDR3 protein. Of fewer than 15,000 distinct CDR3 sequences in the sample, 40% to 50% were seen once.

The source was cultured CD4+ T cells from blood, collected after SARS-CoV-2 vaccination. The chain recombines TRBV28 with TRBJ1-2, with D possibly TRBD1 on 6 matching bases. This TCR came from a human donor with COVID-19. CDR3 loop: CASTHRDYGYTF. The CDR3 DNA follows: TGTGCCAGCACCCACAGGGACTATGGCTACACCTTC.